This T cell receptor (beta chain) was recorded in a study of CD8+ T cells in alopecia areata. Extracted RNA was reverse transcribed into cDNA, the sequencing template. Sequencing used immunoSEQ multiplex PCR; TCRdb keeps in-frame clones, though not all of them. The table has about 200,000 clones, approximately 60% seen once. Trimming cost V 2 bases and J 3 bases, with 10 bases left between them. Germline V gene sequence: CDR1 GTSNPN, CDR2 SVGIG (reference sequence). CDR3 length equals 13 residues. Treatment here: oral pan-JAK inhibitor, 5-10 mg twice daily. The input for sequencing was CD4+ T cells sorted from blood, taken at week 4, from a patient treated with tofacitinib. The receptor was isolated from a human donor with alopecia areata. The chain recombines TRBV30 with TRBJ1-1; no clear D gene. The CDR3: CAWSSLPDTEAFF. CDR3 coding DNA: TGTGCCTGGAGTTCCCTCCCGGACACTGAAGCTTTCTTT.